A selection of T cell receptor beta chains follows, all from one sample in a study of cytomegalovirus exposure and HLA in healthy donors. Libraries were prepared by immunoSEQ multiplex PCR; TCRdb keeps only in-frame clonotypes and omits some of them. The table has some 150,000 clones, 79% seen once. Sequencing was carried out using PBMCs. The receptors were sampled from a woman aged 40 to 49 in good health and CMV-seropositive. The CDR3 runs from the conserved cysteine through the conserved F or W. Each record gives: V gene, D gene, J gene, clone size, CDR3 protein, CDR3 DNA. A D gene is named only where the DNA matches it firmly. Only part of the rows carry a size: once, few, many, or a class if the clone is expanded.

>TRBV6-5|.|TRBJ2-7|.
CASSYSFSGSYEQYF
TGTGCCAGCAGTTACTCGTTCAGCGGGTCCTACGAGCAGTACTTC
>TRBV28|TRBD1|TRBJ1-1|.
CASSLGDRWNTEAFF
TGTGCCAGCAGCCTAGGGGACAGATGGAACACTGAAGCTTTCTTT
>TRBV28|TRBD1|TRBJ2-7|.
CASSSGTASSYEQYF
TGTGCCAGCAGTTCCGGGACAGCGAGCTCCTACGAGCAGTACTTC
>TRBV30|TRBD2|TRBJ2-3|.
CAWRNWRGSPDTQYF
TGTGCCTGGAGAAACTGGCGGGGGTCTCCGGATACGCAGTATTTT
>TRBV6-1|.|TRBJ2-7|.
CASTDPGYEQYF
TGTGCCAGCACCGACCCAGGGTACGAGCAGTACTTC
>TRBV10-3|.|TRBJ1-6|once
CAISPGEGQGPLHF
TGTGCCATCAGCCCCGGGGAGGGCCAGGGGCCCCTCCACTTT
>TRBV7-9|.|TRBJ1-2|.
CASSLARGSGYGYTF
TGTGCCAGCAGCTTAGCGCGGGGTTCCGGCTATGGCTACACCTTC
>TRBV10-3|.|TRBJ1-1|once
CAISDGRESGAFF
TGTGCCATCAGTGATGGGCGGGAATCTGGAGCTTTCTTT
>TRBV6-1|.|TRBJ2-3|once
CASRPTSGRTDTQYF
TGTGCCAGCCGCCCGACTAGTGGTCGCACAGATACGCAGTATTTT
>TRBV5-1|.|TRBJ2-2|.
CASSLEGQKTGELFF
TGCGCCAGCAGCTTGGAGGGACAAAAAACCGGGGAGCTGTTTTTT
>TRBV11-2|.|TRBJ1-1|.
CASSLAQSTEAFF
TGTGCCAGCAGCTTGGCACAGAGCACTGAAGCTTTCTTT
>TRBV28|TRBD1|TRBJ2-7|.
CASSSRNRGRIDEQYF
TGTGCCAGCAGTTCAAGAAACAGGGGGCGCATCGACGAGCAGTACTTC
>TRBV6-1|.|TRBJ1-5|.
CASSPDRAQPQHF
TGTGCCAGCAGCCCGGACAGAGCCCAGCCCCAGCATTTT
>TRBV7-3|.|TRBJ2-2|.
CASSRTAGELFF
TGTGCCAGCAGCAGGACAGCCGGGGAGCTGTTTTTT
>TRBV2|TRBD1|TRBJ2-7|.
CASGLETGYSYEQYF
TGTGCCAGCGGCCTGGAGACAGGGTACTCCTACGAGCAGTACTTC
>TRBV6-1|TRBD1|TRBJ1-2|.
CASSATGPLDYGYTF
TGTGCCAGCAGTGCGACAGGGCCTTTAGACTATGGCTACACCTTC
>TRBV19|.|TRBJ2-6|.
CASSMVPGSGANVLTF
TGTGCCAGTAGTATGGTCCCAGGCTCGGGGGCCAACGTCCTGACTTTC
>TRBV6-5|.|TRBJ1-1|few
CASSYLSGGIEAFF
TGTGCCAGCAGTTACCTTTCCGGGGGGATTGAAGCTTTCTTT
>TRBV5-1|TRBD1|TRBJ1-2|.
CASSPFLTGGTGYTF
TGCGCCAGCAGCCCTTTTCTTACAGGGGGGACCGGCTACACCTTC
>TRBV14|TRBD1|TRBJ1-1|.
CASSRSDRNAMNTEAFF
TGTGCCAGCAGCCGGTCGGACAGGAACGCAATGAACACTGAAGCTTTCTTT
>TRBV5-1|.|TRBJ1-2|.
CASSLSGSMPGYTF
TGCGCCAGCAGCTTGTCTGGCTCGATGCCTGGCTACACCTTC
>TRBV27|.|TRBJ1-2|.
CASSRAGTKDYTF
TGTGCCAGCAGTCGAGCCGGGACAAAGGACTACACCTTC
>TRBV27|.|TRBJ1-1|few
CASSLGHGNTEAFF
TGTGCCAGCAGTTTGGGCCATGGGAACACTGAAGCTTTCTTT
>TRBV5-1|.|TRBJ2-5|.
CASSLRGGLQETQYF
TGCGCCAGCAGCTTGAGGGGGGGCCTCCAAGAGACCCAGTACTTC
>TRBV5-1|.|TRBJ1-4|.
CASSLGGQTLTTNEKLFF
TGCGCCAGCAGCTTGGGAGGACAGACCTTGACAACTAATGAAAAACTGTTTTTT
>TRBV7-3|TRBD2|TRBJ2-3|.
CASSQGLAGITDTQYF
TGTGCCAGCAGCCAGGGACTAGCGGGAATCACAGATACGCAGTATTTT
>TRBV19|.|TRBJ2-2|.
CASRGGSNTGELFF
TGTGCCAGTAGAGGGGGATCGAACACCGGGGAGCTGTTTTTT
>TRBV9|TRBD2|TRBJ2-5|.
CASSVGGGAGETQYF
TGTGCCAGCAGCGTCGGCGGGGGGGCCGGGGAGACCCAGTACTTC
>TRBV9|.|TRBJ1-1|.
CASSPDPEVNTEAFF
TGTGCCAGCAGCCCGGACCCGGAGGTGAACACTGAAGCTTTCTTT
>TRBV6-5|.|TRBJ1-4|.
CASSSREGWEEKLFF
TGTGCCAGCAGTTCCCGGGAAGGCTGGGAGGAAAAACTGTTTTTT
>TRBV5-1|.|TRBJ1-4|.
CASSFRGPGGPTTNEKLFF
TGCGCCAGCAGCTTTAGAGGCCCCGGGGGGCCCACAACTAATGAAAAACTGTTTTTT
>TRBV27|TRBD1|TRBJ2-4|.
CASSNSGTGGSGGKNIQYF
TGTGCCAGCTCAAACTCCGGGACAGGGGGCTCTGGTGGCAAAAACATTCAGTACTTC
>TRBV7-9|.|TRBJ1-4|.
CASSYGSNEKLFF
TGTGCCAGCAGCTACGGGTCGAATGAAAAACTGTTTTTT